The T cell receptor (beta chain) described here comes from a study of vaccination and CD4 T cells after COVID-19. For the study at large: Two of the convalescents were Hispanic, and the group consisted of six males and four females. Post-COVID samples had a sampling time that fell a median approximately 97 days after diagnosis (range 35 to 161).

Comments on this clonotype: Its antigen is currently unknown.

Regarding time point: late sampling 161 to 241 days after vaccination in three convalescent patients. The treatment: roughly 10-day PBMC culture with coronavirus spike peptide pools or control peptides (ViraFEST assay). It was with roughly 9.6 IU/ml IL-2 and approximately 10 ug/ml peptide pools that 1.5 million to 2 million PBMCs per well were cultured. The CDR3 is 13 residues long. The V and J ends lost 11 bases and 8 bases respectively, with 16 bases between them. Germline loops: CDR1 MNHNS, CDR2 SASEGT. Cultured CD4+ T cell DNA was sequenced using the Oncomine TCR Beta short-read assay. Scientists extracted genomic DNA from CD4+ T cells grown in culture. TCRdb itself ran the PCR reads through MiXCR, one entry per CDR3 protein. The sample includes about 20,000 distinct CDR3 sequences, over 35% of them seen just once.

The source of this sequence is a human donor who had recovered from COVID-19. Sequenced here: CD4+ T cells from blood, cultured in vitro, sampled about 7 months after SARS-CoV-2 vaccination. The rearrangement links TRBV6-1 to TRBJ1-6; no clear D. The CDR3 DNA follows: TGTGCCCTATCGCCACTTTGGGATTCACCCCTCCACTTT. Translating it yields CALSPLWDSPLHF.